These 24 T cell receptor beta chains were all obtained from the same sample, sequenced in a study of human T cells and chemical hapten exposure. The sample's time point: patch test 2, 6 weeks after DPC sensitization. The treatment: therapeutic diphenylcyclopropenone sensitization with weekly scalp DPC. TCRdb itself ran the RACE reads through MiXCR, one entry per CDR3 protein. The table has more than 90,000 distinct CDR3 sequences, 9.5% to 12% seen once. The source was whole blood, collected in connection with sensitization to the hapten diphenylcyclopropenone (DPC). These receptor sequences come from a woman in her 40s with alopecia areata. Some clones in this sample may be carry-over from other donors' samples.

This clonotype was detected ten times or more. V and J are TRBV27 and TRBJ2-7; possibly TRBD1 for D (6 bases). The CDR3 length is 13 residues. With 3 bases removed from V and 5 bases from J, the gap between germline ends came to 11 bases. CDR1 MNHEY and CDR2 SMNVEV come from the germline V gene (reference sequence). CDR3 region: CASSFRGGNEQYF. The CDR3 DNA follows: TGTGCCAGCAGTTTTCGAGGGGGTAACGAGCAGTACTTC.

This clonotype was counted only a few times. The chain joins TRBV20-1 to TRBJ1-5; maybe TRBD1 (5 bases). The CDR3 has 14 residues. Trimming stripped 2 bases from V and 1 base from J, with 9 bases between. CDR1 and CDR2 from the germline V gene are DFQATT and SNEGSKA (reference sequence). The CDR3 DNA sequence: TGCAGTGCTAGACGCCGGGACAGCAATCAGCCCCAGCATTTT. It yields the protein CSARRRDSNQPQHF.

This clonotype was observed many times. The J gene is TRBJ2-7, the V gene TRBV7-9, with D perhaps matching TRBD1 or TRBD2 (5 bases each). The germline V and J ends were trimmed by 5 bases and 12 bases, with 11 bases remaining between them. The length of the CDR3 is 10 residues. Germline V gene sequence: CDR1 SEHNR, CDR2 FQNEAQ (reference sequence). The CDR3 loop reads CASSGGRMYF. The CDR3 DNA reads as TGTGCCAGCAGCGGGGGACGGATGTACTTC.

This clonotype was detected a few times. The CDR3 is CASSEFRAGYQPQHF. The CDR3 region has the DNA TGTGCCAGCAGTGAGTTTAGGGCAGGGTATCAGCCCCAGCATTTT. The chain combines TRBV6-1 with TRBJ1-5, with a tentative D call TRBD1 (5 bases). The CDR3 loop spans 15 amino acids. Looked up from germline, CDR1 is MNHNS and CDR2 is SASEGT. V lost 3 bases to trimming and J lost 5 bases, with 14 bases between them.

A few counts support this clonotype. The rearrangement links TRBV9 to TRBJ1-1; no definite D call. Germline CDR1 SGDLS, CDR2 YYNGEE. CDR3 length: 14 amino acids. V dropped 1 base and J dropped 1 base, with 8 bases sitting between them. CDR3 protein: CASSVMGQNTEAFF. The CDR3 nucleotides are TGTGCCAGCAGCGTAATGGGTCAGAACACTGAAGCTTTCTTT.

Only a few counts were recorded for this clonotype. The chain employs TRBV30 and TRBJ1-5, with D hard to call. The germline CDR1 and CDR2 sequences are GTSNPN and SVGIG (reference sequence). The CDR3 is made up of 15 amino acids. Trimming pared 0 bases from V and 6 bases from J, leaving 15 bases between. The CDR3 DNA sequence: TGTGCCTGGAGTGTCGGTCACGCCAGTGGTCAGCCCCAGCATTTT. Translated: CAWSVGHASGQPQHF.

Turning to this clonotype: Compared with germline, one end of the junction differs, possibly owing to a read error. The chain combines TRBV12-3 or TRBV12-4 with TRBJ2-1, with D perhaps matching TRBD1 or TRBD2 (5 bases each). This CDR3 spans 16 amino acids. The CDR3 coding sequence is TGTGTCAGCAGCCCTGTGCCCCAGGGAGTTGGCAATGAGCAGTTCTTC. Amino acid sequence: CVSSPVPQGVGNEQFF.

This chain uses TRBV29-1 with TRBJ1-2; 8 bases line up with TRBD1. Germline-derived CDR1 and CDR2 are SQVTM and ANQGSEA. The CDR3 length is 19 residues. V lost 0 bases to trimming and J lost 1 base; unmatched junction nucleotides: 16. The CDR3 DNA is TGCAGCGTTGAAGATCTTCCGGGACAGGACCCACATCGTAACTATGGCTACACCTTC. This translates into CSVEDLPGQDPHRNYGYTF.

This clonotype turned up a few times. V usage is TRBV29-1 and J usage is TRBJ2-7; 10 nucleotides align to TRBD2. From germline, CDR1 is SQVTM and CDR2 ANQGSEA. Trimming cost V 7 bases and J 3 bases; bases outside gene matches: 9. The CDR3 has 14 residues. The CDR3 region has the DNA TGCAGCGCCAGAACCCTAGCGGGAGACTACGAGCAGTACTTC. This sequence encodes CSARTLAGDYEQYF.

This clonotype showed up many times. CDR3 sequence: CASSQVLGDFGKLFF. The CDR3 DNA reads as TGTGCCAGCAGCCAAGTCCTTGGGGATTTCGGAAAACTGTTTTTT. This chain uses TRBV14 with TRBJ1-4; D uncertain. Germline V gene sequence: CDR1 SGHDN, CDR2 FVKESK. V was cut by 1 base and J by 10 bases, with 16 bases left in between. CDR3 length equals 15 residues.

This chain links TRBV2 with TRBJ2-1; TRBD2 matches at 8 bases. The V gene's germline CDR1 is SNHLY and CDR2 FYNNEI. With 4 bases clipped from V and 2 bases from J, the junction kept 10 bases outside the gene matches. The CDR3 is 17 amino acids. The CDR3 is CASSGYITSGPYNEQFF. In DNA, the CDR3 is TGTGCCAGCAGTGGGTATATAACTAGCGGACCCTACAATGAGCAGTTCTTC.

There are a few counts of this clonotype. The chain links TRBV5-1 to TRBJ1-1, with 7 bases identical to TRBD1. This CDR3 spans 14 amino acids. With 4 bases clipped from V and 6 bases from J, the junction kept 9 bases outside the gene matches. Per the germline V gene, CDR1 is SGHRS and CDR2 is YFSETQ. The CDR3 region is CASSHGSTGSEAFF. Written as DNA, the CDR3 is TGCGCCAGCAGCCATGGGTCGACAGGGTCTGAAGCTTTCTTT.

This clonotype was counted ten times or more. The chain joins TRBV15 to TRBJ1-5; 7 bases are shared with TRBD1. This CDR3 contains 14 residues. CDR1 is LNHNV and CDR2 is YYDKDF in the germline V gene (reference sequence). V dropped 5 bases and J dropped 6; count of bases not matched to a gene: 7. The CDR3 DNA reads as TGTGCCACCAGCTATGCAGGGGGTGGTCAGCCCCAGCATTTT. Protein: CATSYAGGGQPQHF.

The V call is TRBV5-6, the J call TRBJ2-7, with D possibly being TRBD2 (5 bases). The CDR3 is 14 residues long. Germline V gene sequence: CDR1 SGHDT, CDR2 YYEEEE. Trimming removed 2 bases from V and 3 bases from J, with 12 bases in between. The CDR3 bases are TGTGCCAGCAGCTTCGCGTCGGGGTACTACGAGCAGTACTTC. Translated, it gives CASSFASGYYEQYF.

This clonotype was seen more than once but under ten times. The CDR3 bases are TGTGCCAGCAGCCCCCGGACAGGGCTGGGTGATGGCTACACCTTC. This gives the protein CASSPRTGLGDGYTF. This chain links TRBV13 with TRBJ1-2; TRBD1 agrees at 8 bases. V lost 5 bases, J lost 6 bases, and 11 bases stayed unmatched. This CDR3 is 15 amino acids long. CDR1 and CDR2 (germline): PRHDT, FYEKMQ (reference sequence).

This clonotype was seen ten or more times. DNA of the CDR3: TGTGCCACCACGATGAATTCCGGGACTTCCTCCATCAGAAACACCATATATTTT. The encoded protein is CATTMNSGTSSIRNTIYF. The chain links TRBV12-3 or TRBV12-4 to TRBJ1-3, with D perhaps TRBD1 (5 bases). Trimming removed 10 bases from V and 5 bases from J, with 30 bases in between. The CDR3 loop spans 18 amino acids.

Concerning this clonotype itself: This sequence may be a read error, since a much larger clone differs from it by one base. This chain links TRBV5-6 with TRBJ2-5; the D gene is possibly TRBD2 (6 bases). The germline gives CDR1 SGHDT, CDR2 YYEEEE. The length of the CDR3 is 14 residues. The CDR3 here is CASSQPGGEESQYF. As DNA, the CDR3 is TGTGCCAGCAGCCAACCCGGAGGGGAGGAGAGCCAGTACTTC.

This clonotype was counted many times. The chain is built from TRBV2 and TRBJ1-6, with D maybe TRBD1 (5 bases). Trimming took 7 bases from V and 8 from J, leaving 18 bases between them. Germline values: CDR1 SNHLY, CDR2 FYNNEI. The CDR3 runs to 15 residues. CDR3 in amino acids: CASNSLGVRDSPLHF. The CDR3 DNA follows: TGTGCCAGCAACTCACTGGGGGTTCGGGATTCACCCCTCCACTTT.

This sequence joins TRBV14 and TRBJ1-2, with D unresolved. The CDR3 length is 12 residues. The germline gives CDR1 SGHDN, CDR2 FVKESK. Trimming took off 0 bases at V and 11 bases at J, with 10 bases between the two ends. The CDR3 nucleotides read TGTGCCAGCAGCCAAGATCTCCTACGATACACCTTC. Translated, it gives CASSQDLLRYTF.

The chain links TRBV6-2 or TRBV6-3 to TRBJ2-1; D is uncertain. This CDR3 has 12 amino acids. Per the germline V gene, CDR1 is MNHEY and CDR2 is SVGEGT. V lost 7 bases to trimming and J lost 9 bases, with 13 bases between them. The chain's CDR3 is CASKSDPGEQFF. CDR3 nucleotide sequence: TGTGCCAGCAAATCAGACCCGGGTGAGCAGTTCTTC.

This clonotype was seen more than once but under ten times. The V gene is TRBV7-2, the J gene TRBJ1-5; D is ambiguous. In germline, CDR1 is SGHTA, CDR2 FQGNSA. The CDR3 is 13 amino acids. The V end lost 5 bases, the J end lost 5 bases, and 10 bases lay between the germline ends. CDR3 coding DNA: TGTGCCAGCAGCCCCGGAAAGGATCAGCCCCAGCATTTT. It is translated as CASSPGKDQPQHF.

This clonotype was seen a handful of times. The chain has TRBV14 and TRBJ2-5, with D possibly TRBD1 on 5 matching bases. This CDR3 comprises 15 residues. V gave up 6 bases and J gave up 5 bases, with 19 bases separating them. Germline lookup yields CDR1 SGHDN and CDR2 FVKESK. The CDR3 protein is CASSHNPLPGETQYF. The CDR3 bases are TGTGCCAGCAGTCATAACCCTTTACCAGGGGAGACCCAGTACTTC.

This clonotype was recorded a few times. The chain links TRBV4-3 to TRBJ2-6; perhaps TRBD1 as D (5 bases). The CDR3 extends over 19 amino acids. The germline gives CDR1 LGHNA, CDR2 YSLEER. V was shortened by 0 bases and J by 2 bases, with 17 bases between the two germline ends. CDR3 sequence reads: CASSQDIGAQNPGANVLTF. The CDR3 DNA reads TGCGCCAGCAGCCAAGATATTGGGGCGCAGAACCCTGGGGCCAACGTCCTGACTTTC.

This clonotype was counted ten times or more. This sequence joins TRBV11-2 and TRBJ2-1; 8 bases line up with TRBD2. This CDR3 is built from 15 residues. The V segment lost 3 bases and the J segment 2 bases; nucleotides outside the gene matches: 3. The V gene's germline CDR1 is SGHAT and CDR2 FQNNGV. CDR3 coding DNA: TGTGCCAGCAGCTTCACTAGCGGCGCCTACAATGAGCAGTTCTTC. This encodes CASSFTSGAYNEQFF. Complete variable domain (other parts from reference TRBV11-2 and TRBJ2-1): EAGVAQSPRYKIIEKRQSVAFWCNPISGHATLYWYQQILGQGPKLLIQFQNNGVVDDSQLPKDRFSAERLKGVDSTLKIQPAKLEDSAVYLCASSFTSGAYNEQFFGPGTRLTVL.